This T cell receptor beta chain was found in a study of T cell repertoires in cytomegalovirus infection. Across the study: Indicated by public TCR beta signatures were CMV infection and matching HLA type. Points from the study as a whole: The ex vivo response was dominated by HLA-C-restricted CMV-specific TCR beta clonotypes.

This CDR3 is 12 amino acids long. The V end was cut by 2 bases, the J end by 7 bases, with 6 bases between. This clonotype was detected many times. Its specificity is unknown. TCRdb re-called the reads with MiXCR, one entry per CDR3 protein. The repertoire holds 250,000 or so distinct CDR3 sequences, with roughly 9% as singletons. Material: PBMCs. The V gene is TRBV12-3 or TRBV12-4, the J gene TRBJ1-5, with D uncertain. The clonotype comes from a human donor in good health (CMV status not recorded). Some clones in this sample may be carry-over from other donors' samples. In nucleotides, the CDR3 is TGTGCCAGCAGTTTATCGGGACAGCCCCAGCATTTT. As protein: CASSLSGQPQHF.